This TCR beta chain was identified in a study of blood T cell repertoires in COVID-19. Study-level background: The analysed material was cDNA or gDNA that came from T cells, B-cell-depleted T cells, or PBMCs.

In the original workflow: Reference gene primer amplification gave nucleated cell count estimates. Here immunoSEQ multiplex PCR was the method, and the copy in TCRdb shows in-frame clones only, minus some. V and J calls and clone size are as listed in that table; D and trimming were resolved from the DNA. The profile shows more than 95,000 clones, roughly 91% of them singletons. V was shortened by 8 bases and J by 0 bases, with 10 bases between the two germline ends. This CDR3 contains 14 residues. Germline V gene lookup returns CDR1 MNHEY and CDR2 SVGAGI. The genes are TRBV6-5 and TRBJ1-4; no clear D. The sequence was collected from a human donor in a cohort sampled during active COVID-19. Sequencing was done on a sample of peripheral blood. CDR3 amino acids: CASGEGATNEKLFF. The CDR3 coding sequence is TGTGCCAGCGGGGAGGGAGCAACTAATGAAAAACTGTTTTTT.